This TCR beta chain was retrieved from a study of beta chain features in type 1 diabetes. Remarks on this clone: Its antigen is currently unknown.

The germline CDR1 and CDR2 sequences are MDHEN and SYDVKM. The CDR3 totals 16 residues. V dropped 3 bases and J dropped 1 base, with 16 bases sitting between them. cDNA synthesis used the whole RNA isolate, giving expressed TCRB sequences. Produced via immunoSEQ multiplex PCR; TCRdb's table is partial and in-frame only. The data hold under 450,000 clones, with around 14% observed a single time. Study conclusions and caveats: Type 1 diabetes patients had fewer VDJ junction insertions and more deletions. The study found that naive, central memory and Treg TCRB repertoires appeared more similar in patients than in healthy donors.

Every single donor gave one heparinised blood draw, and these averaged approximately 100 mL. Based on CD45RO/CCR7/CD25/CD127/CD95/CD27, CD4+ regulatory, stem cell-like memory, naive and central memory cells were sorted. V gene TRBV28 combines with J gene TRBJ2-7; a weak D match, TRBD1 (7 bases). The sequenced sample was naive CD4+ T cells from blood. This clonotype was obtained from a man aged 25-45 years in good health. CDR3 DNA: TGTGCCAGCAGTTTCCGCGGGACAGCGACATCCTACGAGCAGTACGTC. Protein: CASSFRGTATSYEQYV.